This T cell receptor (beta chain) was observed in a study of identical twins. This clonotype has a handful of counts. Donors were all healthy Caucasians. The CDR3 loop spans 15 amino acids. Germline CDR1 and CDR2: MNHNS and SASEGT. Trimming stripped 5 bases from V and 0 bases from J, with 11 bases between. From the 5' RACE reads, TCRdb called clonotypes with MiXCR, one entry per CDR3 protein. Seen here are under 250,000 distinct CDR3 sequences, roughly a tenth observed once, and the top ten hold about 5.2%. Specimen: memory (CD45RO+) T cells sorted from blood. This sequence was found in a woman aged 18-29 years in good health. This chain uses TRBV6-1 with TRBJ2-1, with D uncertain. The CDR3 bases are TGTGCCAGCAGTCAACTGCAGAGCTCCTACAATGAGCAGTTCTTC. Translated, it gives CASSQLQSSYNEQFF.